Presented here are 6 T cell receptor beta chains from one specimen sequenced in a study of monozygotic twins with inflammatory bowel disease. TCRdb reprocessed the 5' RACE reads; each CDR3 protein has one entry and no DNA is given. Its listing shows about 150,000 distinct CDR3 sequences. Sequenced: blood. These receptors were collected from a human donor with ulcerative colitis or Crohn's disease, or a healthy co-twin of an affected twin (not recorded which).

The CDR3 loop is CSARVGNRYNEQFF. V is TRBV20-1 and J is TRBJ2-1; the TRBD1 assignment by TCRdb is unverifiable without DNA. CDR3 length: 14 amino acids. Germline V gene sequence: CDR1 DFQATT, CDR2 SNEGSKA (reference sequence).

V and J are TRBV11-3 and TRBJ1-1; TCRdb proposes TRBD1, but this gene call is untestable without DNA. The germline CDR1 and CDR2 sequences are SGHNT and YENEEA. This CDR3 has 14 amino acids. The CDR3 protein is CASSLAGRNTEAFF.

The CDR3 region is CASSIPLGGYGDTQYF. The chain recombines TRBV19 with TRBJ2-3; TCRdb's D call of TRBD1 is untestable without DNA. The CDR3 loop spans 16 amino acids. Per germline, CDR1 LNHDA and CDR2 SQIVND (reference sequence).

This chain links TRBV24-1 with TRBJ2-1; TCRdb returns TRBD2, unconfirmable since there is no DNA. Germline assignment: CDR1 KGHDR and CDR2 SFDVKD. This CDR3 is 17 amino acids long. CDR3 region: CATSDFPSGGAYNEQFF.

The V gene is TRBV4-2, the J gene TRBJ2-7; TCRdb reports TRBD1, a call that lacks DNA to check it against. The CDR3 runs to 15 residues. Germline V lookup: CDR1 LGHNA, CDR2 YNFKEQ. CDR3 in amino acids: CASSQDWTAVYEQYF.

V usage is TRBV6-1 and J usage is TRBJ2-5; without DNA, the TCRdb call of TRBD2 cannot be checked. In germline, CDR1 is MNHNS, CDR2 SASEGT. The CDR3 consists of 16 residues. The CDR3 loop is CASSEEEGWGQETQYF.